This TCR beta chain was documented in a study of early T cells in non-severe SARS-CoV-2 infection. Study as a whole: Sequencing of bulk RNA from unsorted whole blood was done, without chain pairing. Study-level points and caveats: Matching against VDJdb likely underestimated virus-specific expansions, favoring anti-spike CD8.

Individual cDNA molecules carried attached unique molecular identifiers. MiXCR, run by TCRdb on the 5' RACE reads, gives a single entry per CDR3 protein. Among just under 85,000 distinct CDR3 sequences listed, under 11% were seen once. This clonotype was detected many times. The antigen is undetermined. This CDR3 contains 11 residues. Trimming cost V 7 bases and J 6 bases, with 7 bases left between them. Germline V gives CDR1 SGHVS, CDR2 FQNEAQ. Sequenced here: whole blood, sampled at baseline. V gene TRBV7-8 combines with J gene TRBJ2-1; D is unresolved. This receptor was identified in an adult who was a healthcare worker with PCR-confirmed SARS-CoV-2 infection or an uninfected control (not recorded which). The CDR3 reads CASTDLNEQFF. For the CDR3, the DNA is TGTGCCAGCACGGACCTCAATGAGCAGTTCTTC.